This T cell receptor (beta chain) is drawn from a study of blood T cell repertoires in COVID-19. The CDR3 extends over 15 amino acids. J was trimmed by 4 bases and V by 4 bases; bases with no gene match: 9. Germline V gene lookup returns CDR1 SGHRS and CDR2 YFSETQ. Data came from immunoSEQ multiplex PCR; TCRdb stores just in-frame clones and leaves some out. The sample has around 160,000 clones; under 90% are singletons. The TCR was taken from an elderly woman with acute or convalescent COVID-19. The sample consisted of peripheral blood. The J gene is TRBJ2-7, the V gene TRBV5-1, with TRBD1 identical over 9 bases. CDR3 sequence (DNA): TGCGCCAGCAGCCTTACAGGGGGCAGGGGGTACGAGCAGTACTTC. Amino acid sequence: CASSLTGGRGYEQYF.